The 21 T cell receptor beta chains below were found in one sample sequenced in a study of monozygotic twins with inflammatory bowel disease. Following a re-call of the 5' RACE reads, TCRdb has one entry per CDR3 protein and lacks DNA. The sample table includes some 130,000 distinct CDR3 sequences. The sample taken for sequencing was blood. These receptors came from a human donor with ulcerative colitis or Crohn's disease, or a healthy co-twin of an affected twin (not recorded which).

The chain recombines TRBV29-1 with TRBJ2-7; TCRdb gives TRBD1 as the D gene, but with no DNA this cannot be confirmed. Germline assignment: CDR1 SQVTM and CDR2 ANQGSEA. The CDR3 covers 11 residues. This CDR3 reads CSVWTGYEQYF.

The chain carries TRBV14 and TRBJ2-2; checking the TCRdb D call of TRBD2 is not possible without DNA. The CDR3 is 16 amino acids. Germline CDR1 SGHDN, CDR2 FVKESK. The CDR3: CASSPIRTLKYGELFF.

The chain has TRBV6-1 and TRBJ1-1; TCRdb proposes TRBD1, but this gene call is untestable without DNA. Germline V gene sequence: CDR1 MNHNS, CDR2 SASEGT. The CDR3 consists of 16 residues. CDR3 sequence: CASSQARQLMDTEAFF.

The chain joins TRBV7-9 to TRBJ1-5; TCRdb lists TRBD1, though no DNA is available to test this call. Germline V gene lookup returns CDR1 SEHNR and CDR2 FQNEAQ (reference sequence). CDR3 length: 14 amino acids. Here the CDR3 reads CASSLDPGGQPQHF.

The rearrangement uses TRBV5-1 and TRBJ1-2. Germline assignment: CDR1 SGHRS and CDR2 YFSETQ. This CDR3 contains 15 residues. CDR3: CASSLEARKYYGYTF. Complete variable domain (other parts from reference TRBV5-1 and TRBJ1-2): KAGVTQTPRYLIKTRGQQVTLSCSPISGHRSVSWYQQTPGQGLQFLFEYFSETQRNKGNFPGRFSGRQFSNSRSEMNVSTLELGDSALYLCASSLEARKYYGYTFGSGTRLTVV.

The CDR3 spells CAISEQGSNEKLFF. The chain is built from TRBV10-3 and TRBJ1-4; without DNA, the TCRdb call of TRBD1 cannot be checked. Germline V CDR1 and CDR2: ENHRY, SYGVKD. The CDR3 loop spans 14 amino acids.

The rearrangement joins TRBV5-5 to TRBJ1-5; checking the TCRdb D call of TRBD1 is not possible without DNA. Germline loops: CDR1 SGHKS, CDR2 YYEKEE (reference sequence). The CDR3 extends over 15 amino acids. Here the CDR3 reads CASSSDRGLNQPQHF.

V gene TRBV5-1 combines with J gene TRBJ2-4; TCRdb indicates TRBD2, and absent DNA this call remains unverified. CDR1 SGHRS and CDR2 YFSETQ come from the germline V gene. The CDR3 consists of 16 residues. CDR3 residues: CASSSGLAGGKNIQYF.

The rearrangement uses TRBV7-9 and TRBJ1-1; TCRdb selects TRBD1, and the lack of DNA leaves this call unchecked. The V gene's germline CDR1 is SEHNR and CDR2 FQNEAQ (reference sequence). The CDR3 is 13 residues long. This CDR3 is CASSRTGNTEAFF.

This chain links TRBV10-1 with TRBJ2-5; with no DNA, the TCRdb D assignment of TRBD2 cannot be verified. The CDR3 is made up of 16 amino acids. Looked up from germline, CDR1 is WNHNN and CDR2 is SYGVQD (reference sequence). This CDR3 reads CASSDVRTSGQETQYF.

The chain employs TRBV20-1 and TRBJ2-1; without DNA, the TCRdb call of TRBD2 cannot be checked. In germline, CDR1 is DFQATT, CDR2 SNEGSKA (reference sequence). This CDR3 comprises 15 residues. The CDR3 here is CSARFYTSGWDEQFF.

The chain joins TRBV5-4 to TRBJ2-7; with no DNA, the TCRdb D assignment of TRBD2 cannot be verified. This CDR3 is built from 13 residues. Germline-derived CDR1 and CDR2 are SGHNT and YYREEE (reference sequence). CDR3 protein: CASSLVAGREQYF.

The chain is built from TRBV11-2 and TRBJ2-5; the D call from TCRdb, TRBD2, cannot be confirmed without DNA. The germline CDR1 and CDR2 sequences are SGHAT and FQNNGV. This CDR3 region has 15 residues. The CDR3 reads CASSLVSALQETQYF.

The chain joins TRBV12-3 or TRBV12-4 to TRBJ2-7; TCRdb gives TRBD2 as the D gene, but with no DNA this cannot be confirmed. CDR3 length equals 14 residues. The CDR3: CASTRTSGKYEQYF.

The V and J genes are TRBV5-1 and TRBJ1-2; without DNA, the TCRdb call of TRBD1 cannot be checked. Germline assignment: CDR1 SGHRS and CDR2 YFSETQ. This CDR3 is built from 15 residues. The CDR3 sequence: CASSLVPGGDYGYTF.

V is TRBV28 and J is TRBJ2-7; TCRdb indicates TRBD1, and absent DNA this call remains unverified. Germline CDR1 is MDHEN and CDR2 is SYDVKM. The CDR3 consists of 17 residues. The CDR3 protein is CASSVGTGAGRTYEQYF.

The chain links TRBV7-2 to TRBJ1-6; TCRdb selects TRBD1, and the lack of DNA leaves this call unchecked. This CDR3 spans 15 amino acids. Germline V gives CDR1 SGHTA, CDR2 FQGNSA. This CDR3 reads CASSSRTGGRSPLHF.

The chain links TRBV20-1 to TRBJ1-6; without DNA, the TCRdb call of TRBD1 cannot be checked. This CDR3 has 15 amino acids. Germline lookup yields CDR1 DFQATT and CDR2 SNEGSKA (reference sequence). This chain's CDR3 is CSARTPTGGNSPLHF.

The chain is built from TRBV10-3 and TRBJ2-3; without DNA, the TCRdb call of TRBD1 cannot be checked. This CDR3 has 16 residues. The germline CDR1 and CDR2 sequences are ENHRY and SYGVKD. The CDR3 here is CAISESGTGGYDTQYF.

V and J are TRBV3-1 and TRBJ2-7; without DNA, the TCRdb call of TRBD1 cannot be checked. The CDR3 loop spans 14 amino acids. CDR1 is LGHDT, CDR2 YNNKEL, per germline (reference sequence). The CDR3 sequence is CASSLNVRDNEQYF.

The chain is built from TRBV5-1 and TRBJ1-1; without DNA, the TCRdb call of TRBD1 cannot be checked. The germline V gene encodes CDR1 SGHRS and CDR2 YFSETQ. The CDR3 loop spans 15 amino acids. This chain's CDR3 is CASSPEGRGNTEAFF.